This TCR beta chain emerged from a study of shared clonotypes between healthy human individuals. Study information: Aged 18 to 49, the donors were two women and three men. Per donor, CD8 memory used one plate, CD8 naive used two, CD4 memory used three and CD4 naive used three.

Comment on this clone: Its antigen is undetermined.

Germline lookup yields CDR1 MRHNA and CDR2 SNTAGT. There are 15 residues in the CDR3. Trimming left V 3 bases short and J 0 bases short, with 11 bases between. Study results and caveats: Incomplete sequencing of sorted subsets was indicated by rarefaction despite large depth.

Terminally differentiated effector memory CD45RA+ cells were excluded from the naive CD8 cells, which were CD45RO-negative and positively selected for CCR7. Several immunoSEQ plates held equal portions of the genomic DNA taken from each subset. Only in-frame clones appear in the TCRdb table, and some are missing; sequencing was by immunoSEQ multiplex PCR. The sample lists some 740,000 clones, 90% to 95% occurring once. The chain links TRBV6-4 to TRBJ1-1; a possible D gene is TRBD1 (6 bases). The TCR comes from a man younger than 45 in good health. Sequenced sample: naive CD8+ T cells sorted from blood. The CDR3 DNA sequence: TGTGCCAGCAGTGAAACGGACAGCTTGAACACTGAAGCTTTCTTT. Its protein is CASSETDSLNTEAFF.